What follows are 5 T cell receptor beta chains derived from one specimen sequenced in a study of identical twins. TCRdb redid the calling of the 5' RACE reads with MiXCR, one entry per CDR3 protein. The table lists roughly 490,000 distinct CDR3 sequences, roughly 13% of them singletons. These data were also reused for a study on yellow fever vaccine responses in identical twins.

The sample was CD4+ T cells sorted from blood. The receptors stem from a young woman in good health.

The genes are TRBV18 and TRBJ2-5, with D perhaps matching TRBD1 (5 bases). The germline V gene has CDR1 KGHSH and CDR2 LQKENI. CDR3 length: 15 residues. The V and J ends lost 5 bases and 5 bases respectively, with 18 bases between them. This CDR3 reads CASSTIDSPGETQYF. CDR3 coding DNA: TGTGCCAGCTCAACTATAGACAGTCCAGGGGAGACCCAGTACTTC.

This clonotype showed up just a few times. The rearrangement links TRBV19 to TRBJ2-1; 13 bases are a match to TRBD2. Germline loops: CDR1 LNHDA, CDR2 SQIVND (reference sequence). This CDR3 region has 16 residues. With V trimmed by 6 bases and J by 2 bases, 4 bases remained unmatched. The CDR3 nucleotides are TGTGCCAGTAGATCCGGGACTAGCGGGACCTACAATGAGCAGTTCTTC. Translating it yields CASRSGTSGTYNEQFF.

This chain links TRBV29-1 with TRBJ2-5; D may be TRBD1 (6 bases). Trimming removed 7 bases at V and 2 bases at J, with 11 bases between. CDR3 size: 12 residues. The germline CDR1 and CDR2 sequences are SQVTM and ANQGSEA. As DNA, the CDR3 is TGCAGCGGGTCGACAGGACAAGAGACCCAGTACTTC. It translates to CSGSTGQETQYF.

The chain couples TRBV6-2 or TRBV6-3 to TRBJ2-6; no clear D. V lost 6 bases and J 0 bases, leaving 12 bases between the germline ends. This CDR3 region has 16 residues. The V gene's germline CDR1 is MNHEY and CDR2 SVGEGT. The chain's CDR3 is CASRPPDISGANVLTF. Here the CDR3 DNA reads TGTGCCAGCAGGCCCCCTGACATCTCTGGGGCCAACGTCCTGACTTTC.

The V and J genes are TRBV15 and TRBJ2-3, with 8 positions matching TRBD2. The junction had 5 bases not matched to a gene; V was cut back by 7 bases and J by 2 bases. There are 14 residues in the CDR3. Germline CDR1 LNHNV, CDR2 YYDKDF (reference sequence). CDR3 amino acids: CATTPGGDTDTQYF. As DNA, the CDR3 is TGTGCCACCACCCCCGGGGGGGACACAGATACGCAGTATTTT.